The next 3 T cell receptor beta chains were all read from a single sample in a study of blood T cell repertoires in COVID-19. Data came from immunoSEQ multiplex PCR; TCRdb stores just in-frame clones and leaves some out. The data contain fewer than 300,000 clones, approximately 89% of them singletons. The sample taken for sequencing was peripheral blood. The origin of the receptors is a woman aged 25 to 45 with COVID-19, enrolled during active disease.

The V and J genes are TRBV4-1 and TRBJ1-5; possible D gene TRBD1, 5 bases. Trimming pared 5 bases from V and 4 bases from J, leaving 12 bases between. Germline CDR1 and CDR2: MGHRA and YSYEKL. The CDR3 length is 14 residues. The CDR3 sequence: CASSDAGRNQPQHF. The DNA for the CDR3 is TGCGCCAGCAGCGACGCGGGGCGAAATCAGCCCCAGCATTTT.

The chain links TRBV5-1 to TRBJ2-3; D call uncertain. The CDR3 extends over 14 amino acids. V lost 0 bases, J lost 0 bases, and 5 bases lay in between. Germline-derived CDR1 and CDR2 are SGHRS and YFSETQ. The DNA for the CDR3 is TGCGCCAGCAGCTTGGGGGCTAGCACAGATACGCAGTATTTT. This translates into CASSLGASTDTQYF.

The CDR3: CASSLTTGLNYGYTF. The CDR3 DNA reads as TGTGCCAGCAGTTTGACGACAGGACTTAACTATGGCTACACCTTC. J is TRBJ1-2 and V is TRBV27; D might be TRBD1 (6 bases). Germline V CDR1 and CDR2: MNHEY, SMNVEV (reference sequence). CDR3 length: 15 amino acids. The V and J ends lost 3 bases and 1 base respectively, with 12 bases between them.